Below are 3 T cell receptor beta chains sequenced from a single sample in a study of post-analysis software for immune sequencing data. Study-wide results and caveats: When patients were compared with controls, a handful of TRBV segments were more frequent, TRBV5-6, TRBV5-1 and TRBV20-1 among them.

Each TCR beta cDNA library carried unique molecular identifiers. MiXCR was run by TCRdb on the PCR reads, yielding one entry per CDR3 protein. The repertoire includes approximately 730,000 distinct CDR3 sequences, roughly 27% of them detected once, and around 0.56% sits in the top ten. These receptors lack a known antigen. Sequencing input: blood. These receptors came from a girl aged 5-17 years with multiple sclerosis.

This clonotype occurred once. A read error is possible here, since a much larger clone lies one base away. The rearrangement links TRBV29-1 to TRBJ2-1; no reliable D call. Germline assignment: CDR1 SQVTM and CDR2 ANQGSEA. The CDR3 is made up of 11 amino acids. CDR3 in amino acids: CSVEALNGQFF. The CDR3 nucleotides are TGCAGCGTTGAAGCCCTCAATGGGCAGTTCTTC.

This clonotype was counted between two and nine times. This chain uses TRBV6-1 with TRBJ1-6; 8 bases align to TRBD1. Germline lookup yields CDR1 MNHNS and CDR2 SASEGT. J gave up 8 bases and V 6 bases, and 21 bases lay outside the gene matches. The CDR3 spans 19 residues. The CDR3 region has the DNA TGTGCCAGCAGCTTCGGATGGGGACAGGATCTTTCGGCGGATTCACCCCTCCACTTT. It yields the protein CASSFGWGQDLSADSPLHF.

This clonotype was seen a handful of times. V and J are TRBV10-3 and TRBJ2-7; D remains unclear. Germline V lookup: CDR1 ENHRY, CDR2 SYGVKD. This CDR3 has 15 residues. The V gene lost 0 bases and the J gene lost 3 bases, with 12 bases spanning the gap. CDR3 sequence (DNA): TGTGCCATCAGTGAGTCGACGGGCCGGAACTACGAGCAGTACTTC. It encodes CAISESTGRNYEQYF.